The clone carrying this TCR beta chain was found once. No antigen is known for it. Patients were ineligible given autoimmune disease history or systemic immunosuppression. This record comes from a study of OX40 agonist ivuxolimab in advanced cancers. Study information: Age averaged around 58 years (range roughly 23 to 85), and around 87% were male. Partial responses were seen in three patients, one with hepatocellular carcinoma and two with cutaneous melanoma.

This CDR3 has 17 amino acids. Trimming removed 2 bases at V and 3 bases at J, with 17 bases between. CDR1 is SGHTA and CDR2 is FQGNSA in the germline V gene. Using immunoSEQ multiplex PCR, the repertoire was profiled, and TCRdb retains in-frame clones only, with some absent. The sample includes about 35,000 clones, approximately 80% of them seen just once. Regarding the study as a whole: Circulating CD4+ and CD8+ T cells showed clonal expansion by week 6 at 0.1 to 3.0 mg/kg.

The source was CD4+ or CD8+ T cells sorted from blood, collected in a trial of the OX40 agonist ivuxolimab. The chain has TRBV7-2 and TRBJ1-5, with D possibly TRBD1 on 5 matching bases. This receptor was taken from an adult with an advanced solid tumor such as melanoma, head and neck, liver or kidney cancer. CDR3 in DNA: TGTGCCAGCAGCTTATCTATAACGGGACGGCACAATCAGCCCCAGCATTTT. Residues: CASSLSITGRHNQPQHF.